This T cell receptor (beta chain) was captured in a study of blood T cell repertoires in COVID-19. The wider study: Acute-phase and convalescent COVID-19 samples originated in the United States, Italy and Spain.

Trimming removed 4 bases from V and 2 bases from J; junction bases left unmatched: 14. Germline CDR1 and CDR2: WNHNN and SYGVQD (reference sequence). The CDR3 extends over 17 amino acids. Some clones are missing from TCRdb's copy, which holds only in-frame ones; the method was immunoSEQ multiplex PCR. The table includes 210,000 or so clones, almost 85% detected once. Sequencing was performed on peripheral blood. The sequence was collected from a middle-aged woman with acute or convalescent COVID-19. This rearrangement joins TRBV10-1 to TRBJ2-7, with TRBD2 matching over 7 bases. CDR3 sequence reads: CASSGRVNSGFTYEQYF. The CDR3 nucleotides read TGCGCCAGCAGTGGGAGGGTTAATAGCGGGTTCACCTACGAGCAGTACTTC.